Sequencing of this T cell receptor beta chain was carried out in a study of blood T cell repertoires in COVID-19. As for the study in general: Samples taken during acute and convalescent COVID-19 were collected in the United States, Italy and Spain.

Cohorts were assigned according to the clinical history that participants reported. In the 2 weeks before study entry, exposed participants met a COVID-19 case, which was PCR-confirmed or clinician-diagnosed. This clone turned up a few times. Study processing details: Cell counts per sample came from amplifying reference gene primers. Sequencing used immunoSEQ multiplex PCR; TCRdb keeps in-frame clones, though not all of them. The DNA gave D and trimming, while V, J and clone size come from that table. The table lists hundreds of thousands of clones, 83% of them singletons, with roughly 5% in the top ten. V lost 0 bases to trimming and J lost 2 bases, with 4 bases between them. Germline values: CDR1 MGHRA, CDR2 YSYEKL. The CDR3 length is 13 residues.

Sequencing used PBMCs or T cells enriched from blood (not recorded which). This TCR came from a woman aged 50 to 65 who had been exposed to COVID-19. The rearrangement joins TRBV4-1 to TRBJ1-2; unclear D gene. CDR3: CASSQDSNYGYTF. In nucleotides, the CDR3 is TGCGCCAGCAGCCAAGATAGCAACTATGGCTACACCTTC.